This TCR beta chain was profiled in a study of blood T cell repertoires in COVID-19. Study details: Material from acute and convalescent COVID-19 was sourced from the United States, Italy and Spain. Nucleic acid was either cDNA or gDNA, and it came from T cells, B-cell-depleted T cells, or PBMCs.

V lost 5 bases to trimming and J lost 1 base, with 13 bases between them. The CDR3 length is 15 residues. Per germline, CDR1 MNHEY and CDR2 SVGAGI. In the study's own analysis: Reference gene primer amplification yielded estimated nucleated cell counts. Generated by immunoSEQ multiplex PCR, the TCRdb table keeps only in-frame clones and is missing some. V, J and clone size derive from that table, while D and trimming were established from the DNA sequence. The table has roughly 84,000 clones, approximately 78% seen once. The genes are TRBV6-5 and TRBJ2-3; D is unclear. This clonotype was obtained from a man aged 55 to 70 with COVID-19, enrolled during active disease. The sequencing sample was made of peripheral blood. This chain's CDR3 is CASSQATPRTDTQYF. CDR3 nucleotide sequence: TGTGCCAGCAGTCAGGCTACCCCTCGCACAGATACGCAGTATTTT.